This TCR beta chain was recorded in a study of shared clonotypes between healthy human individuals. The overall study: For every donor, three CD4 naive, three CD4 memory, two CD8 naive and one CD8 memory plates were used.

The method was immunoSEQ multiplex PCR; TCRdb's version includes in-frame clones alone and lacks a portion of them. The sample carries roughly 2.5 million clones, approximately 90% recorded once. Germline CDR1 is MNHNY and CDR2 is SVGAGI (reference sequence). V lost 5 bases and J lost 0; bases outside the gene matches: 3. This CDR3 has 15 residues. This TCR came from a man younger than 30 in good health. This chain links TRBV6-6 with TRBJ2-4; 8 nucleotides align to TRBD1. Source material: naive CD4+ T cells sorted from blood. The sample's subset: CD45RA+ positively selected. Here the CDR3 DNA reads TGTGCCAGCAGTCCGACAGGGGCAGCCAAAAACATTCAGTACTTC. Its translation is CASSPTGAAKNIQYF.